The entry that follows covers one TCR beta chain sequence. This sample is part of a study of blood T cell repertoires in COVID-19. Looking at the study overall: In each case, the material was cDNA or gDNA derived from T cells, B-cell-depleted T cells, or PBMCs.

Original processing notes: Reference gene primer amplification gave nucleated cell count estimates. The data were produced by immunoSEQ multiplex PCR, yet TCRdb's version contains in-frame clones alone and is incomplete. From that table come the V and J calls and clone size; the DNA was used to work out D and trimming. The profile shows 300,000 to 350,000 clones, around nine tenths of them singletons. Germline CDR1 reads LNHDA; CDR2 reads SQIVND (reference sequence). Losses at the gene ends were 3 bases for V and 0 bases for J; bases not matched to a gene: 4. CDR3 length: 15 amino acids. Those enrolled, adults aged about 18 to 89 years, came from roughly 22 US areas. A case of COVID-19 had been met by exposed participants within 2 weeks before study entry.

The chain recombines TRBV19 with TRBJ2-7, with 8 bases lining up with TRBD2. This sequence originates from a woman between 25 and 40 years old who had been exposed to COVID-19. Sequenced material: PBMCs or T cells enriched from blood (not recorded which). The CDR3 loop is CASSIGSGSSYEQYF. In nucleotides, the CDR3 is TGTGCCAGTAGTATCGGGAGCGGGAGCTCCTACGAGCAGTACTTC.